This T cell receptor (beta chain) was retrieved from a study of blood T cell repertoires in COVID-19. Study-level information: The United States, Italy and Spain were the sources of the acute and convalescent COVID-19 samples. PBMCs, B-cell-depleted T cells, or T cells provided the cDNA or gDNA that made up the material.

Unmatched junction bases numbered 9, after V lost 5 bases and J lost 5 bases. The CDR3 contains 15 residues. Per germline, CDR1 MNHEY and CDR2 SVGEGT. In the original processing: Amplification of reference gene primers provided the estimated nucleated cell counts. Libraries were prepared by immunoSEQ multiplex PCR; TCRdb keeps only in-frame clonotypes and omits some of them. V, J and clone size derive from that table, while D and trimming were established from the DNA sequence. Among more than 50,000 clones, about 90% were seen once, and the ten largest hold approximately 13%. The sequenced sample was peripheral blood. This sequence originates from a man aged 60-69 years with active COVID-19. The chain links TRBV6-2 or TRBV6-3 to TRBJ1-5; 7 nucleotides line up with TRBD1. CDR3 loop: CASSTSDRVDQPQHF. In DNA, the CDR3 is TGTGCCAGCAGTACCTCCGACAGGGTTGATCAGCCCCAGCATTTT.